A single sample is the source of the 20 T cell receptor beta chains below, sequenced in a study of T cell responses to AZD1222 COVID-19 vaccine. The data were produced by immunoSEQ multiplex PCR, yet TCRdb's version contains in-frame clones alone and is incomplete. The repertoire includes around 160,000 clones, 91% of them detected once, and about 3.8% sits in the top ten. This material consisted of peripheral blood, taken 28 days after the second AZD1222 dose. The receptors here all came from an adult who received the AZD1222 COVID-19 vaccine.

The chain is built from TRBV9 and TRBJ1-2; D not certain. V was clipped by 7 bases and J by 3 bases, with 10 bases between them. CDR3 length: 12 residues. The germline CDR1 and CDR2 sequences are SGDLS and YYNGEE. DNA for the CDR3: TGTGCCAGCTCCTCCGGCCACTATGGCTACACCTTC. Translated, it gives CASSSGHYGYTF. The full variable domain, completed using reference TRBV9 and TRBJ1-2, is DSGVTQTPKHLITATGQRVTLRCSPRSGDLSVYWYQQSLDQGLQFLIQYYNGEERAKGNILERFSAQQFPDLHSELNLSSLELGDSALYFCASSSGHYGYTFGSGTRLTVV.

V and J are TRBV5-1 and TRBJ1-2; TRBD1 matches at 9 bases. Germline lookup yields CDR1 SGHRS and CDR2 YFSETQ. The CDR3 spans 14 residues. V lost 0 bases to trimming and J lost 5 bases; unmatched junction nucleotides: 2. The CDR3 is CASSLGTGDYGYTF. CDR3 DNA: TGCGCCAGCAGCTTGGGGACAGGGGATTATGGCTACACCTTC.

The chain recombines TRBV29-1 with TRBJ2-1; possible D gene TRBD2, 6 bases. CDR3 size: 15 residues. Trimming took 3 bases from V and 0 from J, leaving 12 bases between them. Germline-derived CDR1 and CDR2 are SQVTM and ANQGSEA. CDR3 loop: CSVDGAGSSYNEQFF. CDR3 coding DNA: TGCAGCGTTGATGGCGCGGGGAGCTCCTACAATGAGCAGTTCTTC.

The chain recombines TRBV2 with TRBJ1-6, with D perhaps matching TRBD1 (5 bases). This CDR3 is 15 amino acids long. V lost 6 bases and J 7 bases, leaving 16 bases between the germline ends. Germline lookup yields CDR1 SNHLY and CDR2 FYNNEI. The CDR3 is CASSQDSPSNSPLHF. The CDR3 nucleotides are TGTGCCAGCAGCCAAGACAGCCCGAGCAATTCACCCCTCCACTTT. Variable domain in full (rest from reference TRBV2 and TRBJ1-6): EPEVTQTPSHQVTQMGQEVILRCVPISNHLYFYWYRQILGQKVEFLVSFYNNEISEKSEIFDDQFSVERPDGSNFTLKIRSTKLEDSAMYFCASSQDSPSNSPLHFGNGTRLTVT.

The rearrangement joins TRBV30 to TRBJ2-2; D may be TRBD1 (5 bases). The CDR3 is 16 amino acids. Between the trimmed V and J ends, which lost 7 bases and 5 bases, there was a span of 23 bases. Germline V CDR1 and CDR2: GTSNPN, SVGIG (reference sequence). The CDR3 here is CASHNNGRVVTGELFF. CDR3 DNA: TGTGCCTCCCATAATAATGGCAGGGTCGTGACCGGGGAGCTGTTTTTT.

The chain links TRBV5-6 to TRBJ2-5; no definite D call. Trimming removed 0 bases from V and 5 bases from J, with 8 bases in between. Germline CDR1 reads SGHDT; CDR2 reads YYEEEE. CDR3 length: 13 residues. CDR3 in DNA: TGTGCCAGCAGCTTGGCTGGGGTTGAGACCCAGTACTTC. It codes for CASSLAGVETQYF.

As DNA, the CDR3 is TGTGCCAGCTCACCAATCGCACTAGCGGGTGAAAAACTGTTTTTT. This codes for CASSPIALAGEKLFF. V is TRBV18 and J is TRBJ1-4; D call uncertain. Deletions cut 2 bases from V and 7 bases from J, with 14 bases between. The CDR3 extends over 15 amino acids. Germline V lookup: CDR1 KGHSH, CDR2 LQKENI.

The rearrangement uses TRBV5-1 and TRBJ1-1; a possible D gene is TRBD1 (5 bases). Trimming left V 2 bases short and J 1 base short, with 9 bases between. The CDR3 is 14 residues long. Per the germline V gene, CDR1 is SGHRS and CDR2 is YFSETQ. This CDR3 reads CASSFGGQNTEAFF. In DNA form, the CDR3 reads TGCGCCAGCAGCTTCGGCGGACAGAACACTGAAGCTTTCTTT.

The rearrangement uses TRBV19 and TRBJ2-3; 11 bases match TRBD1. With 4 bases clipped from V and 3 bases from J, the junction kept 3 bases outside the gene matches. The CDR3 consists of 15 residues. Per the germline V gene, CDR1 is LNHDA and CDR2 is SQIVND (reference sequence). CDR3 loop: CASSTGQGATDTQYF. CDR3 bases: TGTGCCAGTAGTACCGGACAGGGGGCTACAGATACGCAGTATTTT.

This clone was found a few times. The chain links TRBV2 to TRBJ2-1; D not certain. CDR3 length equals 12 residues. V was clipped by 8 bases and J by 5 bases, with 10 bases between them. Looked up from germline, CDR1 is SNHLY and CDR2 is FYNNEI. CDR3 bases: TGTGCCAGCGAATTTTGGAACAATGAGCAGTTCTTC. Translating gives CASEFWNNEQFF. Drawing the rest from reference TRBV2 and TRBJ2-1, the complete variable domain is EPEVTQTPSHQVTQMGQEVILRCVPISNHLYFYWYRQILGQKVEFLVSFYNNEISEKSEIFDDQFSVERPDGSNFTLKIRSTKLEDSAMYFCASEFWNNEQFFGPGTRLTVL.

This chain joins TRBV24-1 and TRBJ1-2; TRBD1 might be the D (6 bases). Between the trimmed V and J ends, which lost 9 bases and 5 bases, there was a span of 18 bases. There are 14 residues in the CDR3. Germline V gives CDR1 KGHDR, CDR2 SFDVKD. CDR3 region: CATQGEGGRYGYTF. The CDR3 DNA reads as TGTGCCACCCAAGGCGAAGGGGGGCGATATGGCTACACCTTC.

This chain connects TRBV27 to TRBJ1-1, with 7 positions matching TRBD1. V lost 4 bases and J lost 4; bases outside the gene matches: 6. Germline V CDR1 and CDR2: MNHEY, SMNVEV (reference sequence). There are 14 residues in the CDR3. Here the CDR3 reads CASSYQTGLTEAFF. The CDR3 DNA sequence: TGTGCCAGCAGTTACCAGACAGGGCTCACTGAAGCTTTCTTT.

J is TRBJ1-6 and V is TRBV11-2, with D possibly TRBD1 on 5 matching bases. This CDR3 is built from 14 residues. Trimming took off 5 bases at V and 7 bases at J, with 12 bases between the two ends. Germline V gives CDR1 SGHAT, CDR2 FQNNGV. DNA for the CDR3: TGTGCCAGCAGCCCGAGGTGGGGCAATTCACCCCTCCACTTT. Amino acids: CASSPRWGNSPLHF.

This chain uses TRBV6-6 with TRBJ2-7; D not certain. Trimming removed 5 bases from V and 2 bases from J, with 22 bases in between. The CDR3 sequence is 17 residues long. Germline-derived CDR1 and CDR2 are MNHNY and SVGAGI (reference sequence). The CDR3 DNA sequence: TGTGCCAGCAGTCCCAACTTTTCGCCAATATCGACCTACGAGCAGTACTTC. It is translated as CASSPNFSPISTYEQYF.

The V gene is TRBV19, the J gene TRBJ1-6; D ambiguous. The CDR3 is 16 amino acids. CDR1 is LNHDA and CDR2 is SQIVND in the germline V gene (reference sequence). Trimming pared 1 base from V and 5 bases from J, leaving 12 bases between. The CDR3 nucleotides read TGTGCCAGTAGTATAGGGGCGGGTGTGGATAATTCACCCCTCCACTTT. This codes for CASSIGAGVDNSPLHF.

The chain employs TRBV12-3 or TRBV12-4 and TRBJ1-1; maybe TRBD1 (5 bases). V dropped 2 bases and J dropped 6 bases, with 10 bases sitting between them. The CDR3 has 13 amino acids. The CDR3 sequence is CASSLQGSAEAFF. CDR3 sequence (DNA): TGTGCCAGCAGTTTACAGGGCAGCGCTGAAGCTTTCTTT.

V and J are TRBV7-2 and TRBJ2-1, with 9 bases lining up with TRBD2. The V segment lost 3 bases and the J segment 6 bases; nucleotides outside the gene matches: 12. This CDR3 region has 17 residues. Germline lookup yields CDR1 SGHTA and CDR2 FQGNSA. The CDR3 is CASSFPSLAGHLNEQFF. The CDR3 DNA sequence: TGTGCCAGCAGCTTTCCCTCCCTAGCGGGGCACCTCAATGAGCAGTTCTTC.

The chain couples TRBV24-1 to TRBJ2-7; 12 bases align to TRBD1. Germline V gives CDR1 KGHDR, CDR2 SFDVKD. The CDR3 runs to 16 residues. Trimming removed 1 base from V and 6 bases from J; junction bases left unmatched: 6. CDR3 sequence (DNA): TGTGCCACCAGTGATTTTGGGACAGGGGGCCCCGGCGAGCAGTACTTC. Translating it yields CATSDFGTGGPGEQYF.

The chain has TRBV6-5 and TRBJ1-1, with a weak D call TRBD1 (5 bases). V lost 6 bases, J lost 11 bases, and 16 bases lay in between. The CDR3 extends over 12 amino acids. CDR1 is MNHEY, CDR2 SVGAGI, per germline. In DNA, the CDR3 is TGTGCCAGCAGCCCCGGGACCGATCGGGCTTTCTTT. It is translated as CASSPGTDRAFF.

This clone showed up just a few times. The chain couples TRBV6-5 to TRBJ2-7; tentative D call: TRBD2 (6 bases). This CDR3 region has 14 residues. V lost 5 bases and J 4 bases, leaving 15 bases between the germline ends. CDR1 is MNHEY, CDR2 SVGAGI, per germline. The CDR3 DNA reads as TGTGCCAGCAGTCAAAGGGGAGGTAGATACGAGCAGTACTTC. This translates into CASSQRGGRYEQYF.